The clone carrying this T cell receptor (beta chain) was counted many times. Its cognate antigen is unknown. The CDR3 is made up of 16 amino acids. The J segment lost 3 bases and the V segment lost 5 bases, leaving 9 bases of the junction unmatched. TCRdb re-called the 5' RACE reads through MiXCR, storing one row per CDR3 protein. The data contain roughly 250,000 distinct CDR3 sequences, roughly 13% of them singletons. This entry belongs to a study of identical twins. Study-wide results and limits: Abundant cord blood beta clonotypes carried fewer insertions; memory repertoires showed none. Researchers reported weaker excess twin sharing in beta out-of-frame sequences.

J is TRBJ2-1 and V is TRBV12-3 or TRBV12-4; 8 bases line up with TRBD2. Sample: memory (CD45RO+) T cells sorted from blood. This TCR was recovered from a woman aged 18-30 years in good health. The CDR3 sequence: CASSPLTSGFYNEQFF. As DNA, the CDR3 is TGTGCCAGCAGTCCGCTAACTAGCGGTTTCTACAATGAGCAGTTCTTC.